The TCR beta chain described here comes from a study of T cell responses to AZD1222 COVID-19 vaccine. The germline gives CDR1 SGDLS, CDR2 YYNGEE. CDR3 length equals 16 residues. J was trimmed by 9 bases and V by 4 bases; bases with no gene match: 10. The protocol was immunoSEQ multiplex PCR, while the TCRdb copy is restricted to in-frame clones and leaves out a portion. The table records some 140,000 clones, 80% to 90% of them present only once. Sequencing was performed on peripheral blood, taken on day 0 of AZD1222 vaccination. The chain combines TRBV9 with TRBJ2-1; 13 bases are a match to TRBD2. This sequence was found in an adult in good health. This CDR3 reads CASSLRTSGSVFEQFF. CDR3 bases: TGTGCCAGCAGCTTAAGGACTAGCGGGAGTGTATTTGAGCAGTTCTTC.